The 5 T cell receptor beta chains below come from one sample, sequenced in a study of shared clonotypes between healthy human individuals. The data were produced by immunoSEQ multiplex PCR, yet TCRdb's version contains in-frame clones alone and is incomplete. The table has approximately 2.1 million clones, over 85% seen once. The sequenced sample was naive CD4+ T cells from PBMCs. Subset described: CD45RA+ positively selected. The receptors shown here come from a man younger than 35 in good health. Some clones in this sample may be carry-over from other donors' samples.

The count of this clone is one. V and J are TRBV9 and TRBJ2-6; no clear D. The V end lost 4 bases, the J end lost 2 bases, and 7 bases lay between the germline ends. This CDR3 contains 14 residues. CDR1 and CDR2 (germline): SGDLS, YYNGEE. Here the CDR3 reads CASSYQAGANVLTF. CDR3 sequence (DNA): TGTGCCAGCAGCTACCAGGCTGGGGCCAACGTCCTGACTTTC.

The chain carries TRBV27 and TRBJ1-1; 7 bases are a match to TRBD1. CDR1 is MNHEY and CDR2 is SMNVEV in the germline V gene (reference sequence). With V trimmed by 5 bases and J by 10 bases, 7 bases remained unmatched. The CDR3 runs to 12 residues. The CDR3 DNA follows: TGTGCCAGCAGTCCCCGGGACAGATCAGCTTTCTTT. Protein: CASSPRDRSAFF.

The V gene is TRBV9, the J gene TRBJ2-7, with D possibly TRBD2 on 5 matching bases. Germline V lookup: CDR1 SGDLS, CDR2 YYNGEE. The V and J ends lost 4 bases and 6 bases respectively, with 17 bases between them. This CDR3 has 14 residues. This CDR3 reads CASSPRVEGGEQYF. In DNA form, the CDR3 reads TGTGCCAGCAGCCCCCGGGTAGAGGGTGGCGAGCAGTACTTC.

This rearrangement joins TRBV28 to TRBJ1-3, with TRBD1 as a possible D gene (5 bases). Germline CDR1 MDHEN, CDR2 SYDVKM. Deletions cut 7 bases from V and 2 bases from J, with 12 bases between. The CDR3 totals 14 residues. The CDR3 spells CASIFGGAGNTIYF. For the CDR3, the DNA is TGTGCCAGCATCTTCGGAGGGGCTGGAAACACCATATATTTT.

The V and J genes are TRBV6-1 and TRBJ2-2; 9 nucleotides line up with TRBD2. CDR1 is MNHNS and CDR2 is SASEGT in the germline V gene. The CDR3 totals 19 residues. The V segment lost 4 bases and the J segment 7 bases; nucleotides outside the gene matches: 19. The CDR3, as DNA: TGTGCCAGCAGTGGGACACCCGGGGGCCTAGCGGGATGGGACGGGGAGCTGTTTTTT. Its translation is CASSGTPGGLAGWDGELFF.